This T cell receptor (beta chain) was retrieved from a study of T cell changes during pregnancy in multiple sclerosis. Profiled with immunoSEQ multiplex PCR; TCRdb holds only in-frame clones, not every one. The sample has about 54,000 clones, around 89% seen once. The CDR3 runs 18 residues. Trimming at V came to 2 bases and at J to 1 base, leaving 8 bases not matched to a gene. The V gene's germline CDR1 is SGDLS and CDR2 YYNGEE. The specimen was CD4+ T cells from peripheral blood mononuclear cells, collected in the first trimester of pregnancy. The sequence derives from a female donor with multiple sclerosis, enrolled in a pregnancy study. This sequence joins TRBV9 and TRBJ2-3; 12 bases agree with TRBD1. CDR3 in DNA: TGTGCCAGCAGCGTGGGAAGGGACAGGGGGCGGCGCACAGATACGCAGTATTTT. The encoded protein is CASSVGRDRGRRTDTQYF.